This record looks at one T cell receptor (beta chain) sequence and its context. No antigen is known for it. Original processing notes: Filtering differed because ImmunoSEQ produced junction-only sequences that carried no quality scores. Some clones are missing from TCRdb's copy, which holds only in-frame ones; the method was immunoSEQ multiplex PCR. The V and J calls and clone size come from that table; D and trimming were worked out from the DNA. The sample shows more than 2 million clones, 90% to 95% of them seen only once. The source of the sample is a study of shared clonotypes between healthy human individuals. Overall study findings and caveats: Rarefaction exposed incomplete sorted-subset sequencing despite large depth.

Naive CD8 cells lacked CD45RO, underwent positive selection for CCR7 and left out terminally differentiated effector memory CD45RA+ cells. Trimming removed 0 bases at V and 2 bases at J, with 11 bases between. The CDR3 runs to 16 residues. Germline V CDR1 and CDR2: ENHRY, SYGVKD. V and J are TRBV10-3 and TRBJ1-5; no definite D call. The clonotype originates from a man younger than 30 in good health. Some clones in this sample may be carry-over from other donors' samples. Sequences were obtained from naive CD8+ T cells from PBMCs. CDR3 sequence: CAISESGNTGNQPQHF. The CDR3 DNA reads as TGTGCCATCAGTGAGTCGGGGAACACAGGCAATCAGCCCCAGCATTTT.